This T cell receptor (beta chain) originates from a study of PD-1 blockade in classical Hodgkin lymphoma. Regarding this clone: Its cognate antigen is unknown.

Sequenced by immunoSEQ multiplex PCR; TCRdb stores in-frame clones only, minus some. The table shows tens of thousands of clones, with 88% occurring only once. CDR1 KGHSH and CDR2 LQKENI come from the germline V gene. This CDR3 is 12 amino acids long. Trimming took off 1 base at V and 7 bases at J, with 8 bases between the two ends. The study, taken as a whole, reports: Undefined causes, possibly disease activity or prior therapy, underlie the repertoire differences. Reports indicated that newly diagnosed patients had lower baseline TCR diversity than healthy donors did.

Time point in this sample: newly diagnosed, previously untreated cHL patient sample. Magnetic negative selection was used to purify CD4+ T cells from thawed PBMCs. Investigators turned to newly diagnosed, untreated classical Hodgkin lymphoma PBMCs for comparison. The receptor comes from a human donor with classical Hodgkin lymphoma. This chain links TRBV18 with TRBJ2-7; D is undetermined. Sequencing was carried out using CD4+ T cells from blood. The CDR3 is CASSPQSREQYF. CDR3 DNA sequence: TGTGCCAGCTCACCACAGTCGAGGGAGCAGTACTTC. Combining the CDR3 with reference TRBV18 and TRBJ2-7 gives the whole variable domain NAGVMQNPRHLVRRRGQEARLRCSPMKGHSHVYWYRQLPEEGLKFMVYLQKENIIDESGMPKERFSAEFPKEGPSILRIQQVVRGDSAAYFCASSPQSREQYFGPGTRLTVT.